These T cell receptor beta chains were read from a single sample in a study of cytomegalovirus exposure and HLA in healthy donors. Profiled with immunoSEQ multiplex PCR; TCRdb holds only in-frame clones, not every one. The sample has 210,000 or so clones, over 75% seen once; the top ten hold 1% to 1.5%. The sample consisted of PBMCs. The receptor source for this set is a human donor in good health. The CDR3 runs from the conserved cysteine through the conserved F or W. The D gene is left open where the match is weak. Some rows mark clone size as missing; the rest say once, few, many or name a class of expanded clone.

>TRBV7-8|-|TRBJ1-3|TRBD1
CASSLVTGDGNTIYF
TGTGCCAGCAGCTTAGTAACAGGGGACGGAAACACCATATATTTT
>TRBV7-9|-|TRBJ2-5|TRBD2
CASSLGLAGVRETQYF
TGTGCCAGCAGCTTAGGGCTAGCGGGAGTACGGGAGACCCAGTACTTC
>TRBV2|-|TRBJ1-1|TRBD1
CASSETWTGGGTEAFF
TGTGCCAGCAGTGAAACCTGGACAGGGGGTGGGACTGAAGCTTTCTTT
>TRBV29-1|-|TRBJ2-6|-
CSVGAGGYGANVLTF
TGCAGCGTGGGGGCCGGGGGGTATGGGGCCAACGTCCTGACTTTC
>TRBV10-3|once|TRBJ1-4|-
CAISPTGTGEKLFF
TGTGCCATCAGTCCTACAGGGACGGGGGAAAAACTGTTTTTT
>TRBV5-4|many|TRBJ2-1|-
CASSLTRLVRYNEQFF
TGTGCCAGCAGCTTGACGAGACTAGTACGGTACAATGAGCAGTTCTTC
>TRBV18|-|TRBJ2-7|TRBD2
CASSPQPQTGLAAPLSYEQYF
TGTGCCAGCTCACCACAACCTCAAACGGGACTAGCGGCCCCTCTCTCCTACGAGCAGTACTTC
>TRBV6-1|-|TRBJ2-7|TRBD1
CASAGQGITYEQYF
TGTGCCAGCGCGGGACAGGGTATCACTTACGAGCAGTACTTC
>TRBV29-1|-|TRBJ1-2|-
CSVEDRNYGYTF
TGCAGCGTTGAAGACAGGAACTATGGCTACACCTTC
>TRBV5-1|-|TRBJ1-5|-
CASKGDYSNQPQHF
TGCGCCAGCAAAGGGGATTATAGCAATCAGCCCCAGCATTTT
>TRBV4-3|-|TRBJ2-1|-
CASSQIAESSYNEQFF
TGCGCCAGCAGCCAAATAGCGGAGTCCTCCTACAATGAGCAGTTCTTC
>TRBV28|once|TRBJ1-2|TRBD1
CASSPSTGVYGYTF
TGTGCCAGCAGTCCTTCGACAGGGGTGTATGGCTACACCTTC
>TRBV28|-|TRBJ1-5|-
CASKVRVVNQPQHF
TGTGCCAGCAAGGTGAGGGTGGTTAATCAGCCCCAGCATTTT
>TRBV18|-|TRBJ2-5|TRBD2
CASSRAGVQETQYF
TGTGCCAGCTCGAGGGCGGGGGTCCAAGAGACCCAGTACTTC
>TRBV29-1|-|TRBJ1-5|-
CSVVTGGHNQPQHF
TGCAGCGTTGTAACGGGGGGGCACAATCAGCCCCAGCATTTT
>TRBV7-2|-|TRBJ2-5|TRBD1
CASSLRDRARETQYF
TGTGCCAGCAGCCTACGGGACAGGGCGAGAGAGACCCAGTACTTC
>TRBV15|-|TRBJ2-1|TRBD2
CATSRGLAGSYNEQFF
TGTGCCACCAGCAGAGGGCTAGCGGGGTCTTACAATGAGCAGTTCTTC
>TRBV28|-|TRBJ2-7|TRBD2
CASSTPGLAGVGEQYF
TGTGCCAGCAGCACCCCGGGACTAGCGGGAGTGGGGGAGCAGTACTTC
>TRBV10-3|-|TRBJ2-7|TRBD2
CAITTGSGSSNEQYF
TGTGCCATCACCACCGGCAGCGGGAGTTCCAACGAGCAGTACTTC
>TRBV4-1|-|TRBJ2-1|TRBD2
CASSQGLAGRRSSYNEQFF
TGCGCCAGCAGCCAGGGACTAGCGGGAAGGCGGAGCTCCTACAATGAGCAGTTCTTC
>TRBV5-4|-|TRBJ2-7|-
CASSSGLTYEQYF
TGTGCCAGCAGCTCAGGACTTACCTACGAGCAGTACTTC
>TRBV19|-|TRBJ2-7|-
CASSMGSGSPYEQYF
TGTGCCAGTAGTATGGGTTCCGGGTCCCCCTACGAGCAGTACTTC
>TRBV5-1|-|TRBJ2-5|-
CASSPTRVKETQYF
TGCGCCAGCAGTCCTACCAGGGTAAAAGAGACCCAGTACTTC
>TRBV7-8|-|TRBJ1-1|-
CASGTGWNTEAFF
TGTGCCAGCGGAACAGGGTGGAACACTGAAGCTTTCTTT
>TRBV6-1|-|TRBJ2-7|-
CASSEWRQSSYEQYF
TGTGCCAGCAGTGAATGGAGGCAGAGCTCCTACGAGCAGTACTTC
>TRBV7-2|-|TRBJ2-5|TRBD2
CASSLGTSRETQYF
TGTGCCAGCAGCTTAGGGACTAGCAGAGAGACCCAGTACTTC
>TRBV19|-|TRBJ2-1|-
CASSIFGNEQFF
TGTGCCAGTAGTATCTTCGGGAATGAGCAGTTCTTC
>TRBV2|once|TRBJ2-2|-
CASKIVANTGELFF
TGTGCCAGCAAGATAGTAGCGAACACCGGGGAGCTGTTTTTT
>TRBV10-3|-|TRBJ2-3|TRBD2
CASTTSPVQDTQYF
TGTGCCTCAACGACTAGCCCTGTCCAAGATACGCAGTATTTT
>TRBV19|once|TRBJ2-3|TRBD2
CASSEKRTSGTLATPTYTQYF
TGTGCCAGTAGCGAAAAACGGACTAGCGGGACCTTAGCTACCCCCACATATACGCAGTATTTT
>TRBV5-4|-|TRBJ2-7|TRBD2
CASSLARTSSYEQYF
TGTGCCAGCAGCTTGGCCAGGACTAGCTCCTACGAGCAGTACTTC
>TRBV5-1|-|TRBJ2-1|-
CASSSEYFGQLTYNEQFF
TGCGCCAGCAGCTCGGAATATTTTGGGCAGCTAACTTACAATGAGCAGTTCTTC
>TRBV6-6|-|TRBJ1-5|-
CATNRAEQPQHF
TGTGCCACCAACAGGGCGGAGCAGCCCCAGCATTTT
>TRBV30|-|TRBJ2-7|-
CACTILDRPYEQYF
TGTGCCTGTACCATTCTGGACAGACCCTACGAGCAGTACTTC
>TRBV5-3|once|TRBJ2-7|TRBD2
CARSFTKTSGRACSSYEQYF
TGTGCCAGAAGCTTTACTAAGACTAGCGGGAGGGCCTGTAGCTCCTACGAGCAGTACTTC
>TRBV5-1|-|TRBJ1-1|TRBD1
CASGRDRNTEAFF
TGCGCCAGCGGACGGGACAGGAACACTGAAGCTTTCTTT
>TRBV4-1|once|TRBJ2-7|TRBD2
CASRQDQWGLARDEQYF
TGCGCCAGCAGACAAGACCAGTGGGGACTAGCGCGGGACGAGCAGTACTTC
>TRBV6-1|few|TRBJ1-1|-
CASRDSGGMNTEAFF
TGTGCCAGCAGGGACTCGGGTGGGATGAACACTGAAGCTTTCTTT
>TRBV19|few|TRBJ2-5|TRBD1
CASSSGQGAWETQYF
TGTGCCAGTAGCTCTGGGCAGGGGGCGTGGGAGACCCAGTACTTC
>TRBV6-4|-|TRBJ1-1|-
CASSALRNTEAFF
TGTGCCAGCAGTGCCCTCAGGAACACTGAAGCTTTCTTT
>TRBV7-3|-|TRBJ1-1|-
CASSLTVRDGAFF
TGTGCCAGCAGCTTAACGGTACGAGATGGAGCTTTCTTT
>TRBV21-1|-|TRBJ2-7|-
CASSTDRVEQYF
TGTGCCAGCAGCACTGACAGGGTCGAGCAGTACTTC
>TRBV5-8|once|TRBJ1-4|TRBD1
CASSLGQGGGEKLFF
TGTGCCAGCAGCCTGGGACAGGGAGGAGGCGAAAAACTGTTTTTT
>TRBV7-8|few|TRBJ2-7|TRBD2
CASSVLAGDLMDEQYF
TGTGCCAGCAGCGTTCTAGCGGGAGACCTTATGGACGAGCAGTACTTC
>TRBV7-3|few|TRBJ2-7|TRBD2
CASSFITSGRAYEQYF
TGTGCCAGCAGCTTTATTACTAGCGGGAGGGCCTACGAGCAGTACTTC
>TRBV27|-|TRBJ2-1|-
CASGPENNEQFF
TGTGCCAGCGGGCCTGAAAACAATGAGCAGTTCTTC
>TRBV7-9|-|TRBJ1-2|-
CASSLDAVVYGYTF
TGTGCCAGCAGCTTAGACGCGGTGGTCTATGGCTACACCTTC
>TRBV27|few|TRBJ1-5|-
CASSLFTTGGNQPQHF
TGTGCCAGCAGTTTATTCACCACGGGGGGTAATCAGCCCCAGCATTTT
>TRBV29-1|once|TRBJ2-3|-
CSVAREGGDTQYF
TGCAGCGTTGCGAGGGAAGGTGGAGATACGCAGTATTTT
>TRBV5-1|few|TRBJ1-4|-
CASGRQSLNEKLFF
TGCGCCAGCGGCCGACAGTCACTGAATGAAAAACTGTTTTTT
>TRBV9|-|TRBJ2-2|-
CASSVHPRGTDTGELFF
TGTGCCAGCAGCGTACACCCAAGGGGGACGGACACCGGGGAGCTGTTTTTT
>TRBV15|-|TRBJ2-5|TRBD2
CATSRQSGSLETQYF
TGTGCCACCAGCCGACAAAGCGGGAGCTTGGAGACCCAGTACTTC
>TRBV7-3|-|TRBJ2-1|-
CASSLRRQGLDNEQFF
TGTGCCAGCAGCTTAAGGCGTCAGGGGTTGGACAATGAGCAGTTCTTC